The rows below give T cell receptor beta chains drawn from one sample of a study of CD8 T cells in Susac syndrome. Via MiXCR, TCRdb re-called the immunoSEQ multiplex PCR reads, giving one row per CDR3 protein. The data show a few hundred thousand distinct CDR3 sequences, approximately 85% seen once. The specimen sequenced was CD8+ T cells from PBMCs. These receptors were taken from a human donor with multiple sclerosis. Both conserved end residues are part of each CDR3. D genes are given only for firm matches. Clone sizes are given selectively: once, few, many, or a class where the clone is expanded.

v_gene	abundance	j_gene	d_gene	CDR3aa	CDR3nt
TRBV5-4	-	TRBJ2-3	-	CASSLVGLDTDTQYF	TGTGCCAGCAGCTTGGTCGGGCTGGACACAGATACGCAGTATTTT
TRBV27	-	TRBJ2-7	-	CASSLNGGHYEQYF	TGTGCCAGCAGTTTAAACGGGGGGCACTACGAGCAGTACTTC
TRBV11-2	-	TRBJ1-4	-	CASSLVGTTETNEKLFF	TGTGCCAGCAGCTTAGTTGGGACAACCGAAACTAATGAAAAACTGTTTTTT
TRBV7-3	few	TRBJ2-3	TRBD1	CASSYRGTGVGDTQYF	TGTGCCAGCAGCTATCGGGGGACAGGGGTTGGAGATACGCAGTATTTT
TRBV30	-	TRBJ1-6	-	CAWSGPDRLHF	TGTGCCTGGAGTGGACCTGACCGCCTCCACTTT
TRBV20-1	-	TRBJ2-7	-	CSARDAVGSVYEQYF	TGCAGTGCTAGAGACGCCGTGGGTAGCGTTTACGAGCAGTACTTC
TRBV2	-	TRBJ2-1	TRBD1	CAGETGIMSSYNEQFF	TGTGCCGGGGAGACAGGGATAATGAGCTCCTACAATGAGCAGTTCTTC
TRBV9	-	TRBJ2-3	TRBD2	CASSVEGSGADTQYF	TGTGCCAGCAGCGTAGAGGGTAGCGGGGCAGATACGCAGTATTTT
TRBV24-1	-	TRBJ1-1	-	CATSEEVERENTEAFF	TGTGCCACCAGTGAGGAGGTGGAAAGGGAGAACACTGAAGCTTTCTTT
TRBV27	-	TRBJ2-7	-	CASSPGSHYEQYF	TGTGCCAGCAGTCCCGGGTCTCACTACGAGCAGTACTTC
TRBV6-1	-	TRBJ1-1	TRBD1	CASSAGQGLLNTEAFF	TGTGCCAGCAGTGCGGGACAGGGACTCTTGAACACTGAAGCTTTCTTT
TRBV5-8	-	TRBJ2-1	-	CASSSGRLGVNEQFF	TGTGCCAGCAGCTCGGGACGCCTGGGGGTTAATGAGCAGTTCTTC
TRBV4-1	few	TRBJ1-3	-	CASSQVSGNTIYF	TGCGCCAGCAGCCAAGTGTCTGGAAACACCATATATTTT
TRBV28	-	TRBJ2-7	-	CASSLWKYEQYF	TGTGCCAGCAGTTTATGGAAGTACGAGCAGTACTTC
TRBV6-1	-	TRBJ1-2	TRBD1	CASSEGQGTNYGYTF	TGTGCCAGCAGTGAGGGACAGGGGACTAACTATGGCTACACCTTC
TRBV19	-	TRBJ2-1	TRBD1	CASSIANLVPGQAYNEQFF	TGTGCCAGTAGTATAGCTAACCTTGTCCCGGGACAGGCGTACAATGAGCAGTTCTTC
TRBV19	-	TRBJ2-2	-	CASSALITGELFF	TGTGCCAGTAGTGCCCTTATCACCGGGGAGCTGTTTTTT
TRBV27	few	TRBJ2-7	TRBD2	CASSLGLAVYEQYF	TGTGCCAGCAGTCTCGGACTAGCGGTATACGAGCAGTACTTC
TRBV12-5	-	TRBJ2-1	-	CASGGGQSTWNEQFF	TGTGCTAGTGGTGGCGGACAGTCAACCTGGAATGAGCAGTTCTTC
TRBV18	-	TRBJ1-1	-	CASSGGETEAFF	TGTGCCAGCTCAGGGGGCGAGACTGAAGCTTTCTTT
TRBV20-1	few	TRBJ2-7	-	CSAPSLPGHGYYEQYF	TGCAGTGCCCCGTCGCTACCGGGACACGGGTACTACGAGCAGTACTTC
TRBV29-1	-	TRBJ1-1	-	CSSASVGSEAFF	TGCAGTTCCGCTTCCGTGGGATCTGAAGCTTTCTTT
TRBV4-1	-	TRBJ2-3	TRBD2	CAISGAGSDTQYF	TGCGCCATCTCGGGAGCGGGGTCGGATACGCAGTATTTT
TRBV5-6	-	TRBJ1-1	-	CASSLWGWTEAFF	TGTGCCAGCAGCCTCTGGGGATGGACTGAAGCTTTCTTT
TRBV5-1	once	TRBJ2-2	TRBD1	CASSLGRGGHGELFF	TGCGCCAGCAGCTTGGGGCGAGGGGGCCACGGGGAGCTGTTTTTT
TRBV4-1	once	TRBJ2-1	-	CASSQEPESSYNEQFF	TGCGCCAGCAGCCAAGAACCAGAGAGCTCCTACAATGAGCAGTTCTTC
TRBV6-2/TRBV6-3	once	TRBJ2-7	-	CASSFGSAPHEQYF	TGTGCCAGCAGTTTCGGGTCCGCCCCACACGAGCAGTACTTC
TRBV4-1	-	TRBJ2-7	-	CASSQTGPTYEQYF	TGCGCCAGCAGCCAAACAGGGCCGACCTACGAGCAGTACTTC
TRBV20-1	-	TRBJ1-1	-	CSARSPLMNTEAFF	TGCAGTGCTAGAAGTCCCCTCATGAACACTGAAGCTTTCTTT
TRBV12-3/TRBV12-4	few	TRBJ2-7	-	CASSLSGFEQYF	TGTGCCAGCAGTTTATCTGGTTTCGAGCAGTACTTC
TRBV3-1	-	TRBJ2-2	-	CASSQERQGSGELFF	TGTGCCAGCAGCCAAGAAAGGCAGGGGTCCGGGGAGCTGTTTTTT
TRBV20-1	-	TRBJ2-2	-	CSAREQGRNTGELFF	TGCAGTGCTAGAGAGCAGGGGAGGAACACCGGGGAGCTGTTTTTT
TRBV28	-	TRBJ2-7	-	CASSLTVLKSYEQYF	TGTGCCAGCAGTTTAACGGTCCTGAAGAGCTACGAGCAGTACTTC
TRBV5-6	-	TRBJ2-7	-	CASSLPLQAIYEQYF	TGTGCCAGCAGCTTGCCACTACAGGCGATCTACGAGCAGTACTTC
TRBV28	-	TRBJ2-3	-	CASSLPSLGFGTDTQYF	TGTGCCAGCAGTTTACCTTCGCTAGGGTTCGGCACAGATACGCAGTATTTT
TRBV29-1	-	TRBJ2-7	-	CSVSGDRSKYEQYF	TGCAGCGTTTCGGGAGACAGATCGAAATACGAGCAGTACTTC
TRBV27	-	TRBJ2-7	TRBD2	CASIGGSSYEQYF	TGTGCCAGCATCGGGGGGAGCTCCTACGAGCAGTACTTC
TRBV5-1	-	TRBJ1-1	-	CASSLGYGPKNTEAFF	TGCGCCAGCAGCTTGGGATATGGACCGAAGAACACTGAAGCTTTCTTT
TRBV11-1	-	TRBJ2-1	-	CASSPSRGRNEQFF	TGTGCCAGCAGCCCGAGTCGGGGTCGCAATGAGCAGTTCTTC
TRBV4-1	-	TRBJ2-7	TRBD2	CASSQGLAGAYEQYF	TGTGCCAGCAGCCAAGGGCTAGCGGGAGCCTACGAGCAGTACTTC
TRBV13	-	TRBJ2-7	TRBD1	CASSSGQAVEQYF	TGTGCCAGCAGCTCGGGACAGGCGGTCGAGCAGTACTTC
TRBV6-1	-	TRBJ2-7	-	CASSEWADNEQYF	TGTGCCAGCAGTGAATGGGCAGACAACGAGCAGTACTTC
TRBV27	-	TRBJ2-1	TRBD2	CASSLAGGVLVQFF	TGTGCCAGCAGTTTAGCGGGAGGGGTTTTAGTGCAGTTCTTC
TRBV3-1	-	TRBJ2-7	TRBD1	CASSQEIETGGYEQYF	TGTGCCAGCAGCCAAGAGATCGAGACAGGGGGCTACGAGCAGTACTTC
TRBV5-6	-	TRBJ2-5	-	CASSLVARETQYF	TGTGCCAGCAGCTTGGTGGCCCGAGAGACCCAGTACTTC
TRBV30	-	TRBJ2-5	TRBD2	CAWSVRLAGEETEEETQYF	TGTGCCTGGAGTGTACGACTAGCGGGGGAAGAAACAGAAGAAGAGACCCAGTACTTC
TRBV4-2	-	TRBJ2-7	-	CASSQGNYYEQYF	TGTGCCAGCAGCCAAGGAAATTACTACGAGCAGTACTTC
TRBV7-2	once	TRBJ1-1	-	CASSSAGMDTEAFF	TGTGCCAGCAGCTCCGCAGGGATGGACACTGAAGCTTTCTTT
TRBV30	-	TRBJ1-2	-	CAWSTTGVYYGYTF	TGTGCCTGGAGTACCACAGGAGTTTACTATGGCTACACCTTC
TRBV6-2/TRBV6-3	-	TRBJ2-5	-	CASSISSGPRETQYF	TGTGCCAGCAGCATCAGTTCGGGCCCAAGGGAGACCCAGTACTTC
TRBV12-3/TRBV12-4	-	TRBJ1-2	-	CASRDEANYGYTF	TGTGCCAGCAGGGACGAGGCTAACTATGGCTACACCTTC
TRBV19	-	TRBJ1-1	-	CASSNPRTNTEAFF	TGTGCCAGTAGTAATCCCCGGACGAATACTGAAGCTTTCTTT
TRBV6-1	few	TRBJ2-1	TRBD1	CASSPGQGAGEQFF	TGTGCCAGCAGTCCGGGACAGGGGGCGGGGGAGCAGTTCTTC
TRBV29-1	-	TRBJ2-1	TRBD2	CSVHHGLAANEQFF	TGCAGCGTTCATCATGGACTAGCGGCTAATGAGCAGTTCTTC
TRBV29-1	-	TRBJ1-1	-	CSVAAVPEAFF	TGCAGCGTTGCAGCAGTCCCTGAAGCTTTCTTT
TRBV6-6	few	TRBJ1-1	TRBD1	CASSYRTGNTEAFF	TGTGCCAGCAGTTACCGGACAGGGAACACTGAAGCTTTCTTT
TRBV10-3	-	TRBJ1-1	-	CAIRSSEREAFF	TGTGCCATCCGGTCTTCGGAGCGTGAAGCTTTCTTT
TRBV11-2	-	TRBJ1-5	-	CASSLSQGDQPQHF	TGTGCCAGCAGCCTAAGCCAGGGAGATCAGCCCCAGCATTTT
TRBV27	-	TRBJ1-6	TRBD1	CASSFGTGVSPLHF	TGTGCCAGCAGTTTCGGGACAGGGGTTTCACCCCTCCACTTT
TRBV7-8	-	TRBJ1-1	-	CASSLALVGDTEAFF	TGTGCCAGCAGCTTAGCGCTCGTGGGGGACACTGAAGCTTTCTTT